This TCR beta chain was sequenced during a study of OX40 agonist ivuxolimab in advanced cancers. Here immunoSEQ multiplex PCR was the method, and the copy in TCRdb shows in-frame clones only, minus some. The data contain about 79,000 clones, 92% of them singletons. The sample in question was CD4+ or CD8+ T cells sorted from blood, obtained in a trial of the OX40 agonist ivuxolimab. The sequence came from an adult with an advanced solid tumor such as melanoma, head and neck, liver or kidney cancer.

Here the CDR3 reads CASSLDRQAEQYF. As DNA, the CDR3 is TGTGCCAGCAGCTTAGATCGACAGGCCGAGCAGTACTTC. The V gene is TRBV11-3, the J gene TRBJ2-7, with D possibly TRBD1 on 6 matching bases. In germline, CDR1 is SGHNT, CDR2 YENEEA. The CDR3 has 13 amino acids. Between the trimmed V and J ends, which lost 0 bases and 6 bases, there was a span of 9 bases.